The T cell receptor beta chain described here comes from a study of cytomegalovirus exposure and HLA in healthy donors (dated by TCRdb to 2016 to 2017). Regarding the research as a whole: An earlier analysis of 587 of the donors reported over 250 Gb of sequence data and 117 million unique TCR beta sequences obtained from about 170 million T cells. About 280 gigabases of sequencing data and tens of millions of unique TCR sequences were included in an early release covering about 600 HLA-typed donors. The genetic ancestry cluster associated with self-reported Caucasian donors included 81% of the roughly 400 genotyped donors. The study aimed to test whether cataloging public T cell receptors could reveal signatures of past pathogen exposure. Using immunosequencing, the study profiled T cell repertoires from around 680 subjects and related those repertoires to cytomegalovirus serostatus. Besides the first cohort of approximately 710 subjects, a separate validation cohort made up of 90 to 150 different subjects was used. High-throughput TCR immunosequencing, statistical association of individual TCRs with disease status, and machine learning were combined to predict cytomegalovirus infection status. To study patterns of TCR occurrence, a later analysis re-analyzed previously published TCR beta repertoires from 550 to 800 donors and added high-resolution HLA genotyping. The later analysis used no new phenotypic data to find candidate immune exposures, relying instead on TCR beta sequences and their occurrence across donors. In an earlier analysis of several hundred of the donors, high-throughput TCR beta sequencing was used to judge whether each TCR beta V gene segment behaved as functional or pseudogenic. Donor age, sex, ethnicity and CMV serostatus were compiled alongside the repertoire data. Genome-wide SNP genotypes for about three fifths of the roughly 700 donors were used in a later genetic analysis, which treated that subset as a discovery cohort. All discovery cohort repertoires had been generated on a single sequencing platform. Both class I and class II loci were covered by HLA typing, at four-digit resolution. The number of typed donors differed by locus: about 620-630 for A, B, C, DRB1 and DQB1; 522 for DQA1; some 610 for DPA1; and around 450 for DPB1. Because of strong linkage in the cohort, roughly five DR-DQ haplotypes were treated as single units for association and clustering. Among 350 to 400 genotyped donors of the cohort, an average of roughly 240,000 unique TCR beta nucleotide sequences were sequenced per donor, roughly 20% of them non-productive.

On the study overall, not on this receptor specifically: Most TCR sequences were seen in very few donors, while some public TCRs were found in many individuals. A further reported finding was that TCR beta sequences accurately predicted the HLA-A and HLA-B alleles for most subjects in the first cohort. In a later analysis, some 18,000 TCR beta sequences were associated with specific HLA alleles at a false discovery rate of 0.05. Presence/absence analyses assumed roughly uniform sequencing depth across donors, an assumption that may not hold. In a later analysis, the rate of TCR association differed among HLA loci, with DRB1 alleles having the most associated TCRs and HLA-C alleles having the fewest. The authors suggested that the approach could potentially be generalized to other disease states and immunological phenotypes. A later analysis reported that several top co-occurrence clusters appeared linked to parvovirus B19, influenza, CMV and Epstein-Barr virus. A total of fewer than 200 TCR beta chains were listed by the study as associated with cytomegalovirus. Linkage disequilibrium might explain the correlated functional status among segregating V segments, but an unknown experimental factor could not be excluded. An association between a missense DCLRE1C variant and V-gene and J-gene trimming of TCR beta chains was found in a later genetic analysis and replicated in an independent cohort. The 87-base-pair reads could not distinguish some IMGT-functional V segments, including TRBV6-2 and TRBV6-3, so those segments were excluded. Because counts were too low, fewer than 20 rarely observed V segments, including chromosome 9 orphons, were excluded from the earlier analysis of under 650 of the donors. Compared with equally common non-associated chains, HLA-associated TCR beta chains in a later analysis were more clonally expanded and had lower generation probabilities. According to a later genetic analysis, donors in an Asian-associated ancestry cluster had fewer N-insertions in productive TCRs than the roughly 670-donor mean. Strong co-occurrence of HLA alleles, especially DR and DQ, made assigning TCR associations to individual alleles difficult. The only immune exposure information available for the cohort was CMV serostatus. Most CMV-associated TCR beta chains appeared to be HLA-restricted in a later analysis, and the HLA associations seemed to be driven largely by CMV exposure. A cluster of highly shared sequence variants was judged likely to be a technical artifact of the sequencing pipeline. The cohort was sequenced for TCR beta chains only, and without alpha or paired-chain data the features that could be detected were limited. In an earlier analysis of 500 to 650 of the donors, most TCR beta V segments appeared in productive rearrangements about 90% or about 30% of the time, broadly matching IMGT annotations. A few of the identified cytomegalovirus-associated TCR beta chains were confirmed in vitro to be specific for cytomegalovirus antigens. In both the original and validation cohorts, the classifier was reported to diagnose cytomegalovirus status with high specificity and sensitivity. HLA typing was unavailable for some donors at each locus, so association tests used only the typed subset.

This clone appeared a few times. Its antigen is still unknown. No base-level quality is on record; no much larger clone is a single base apart. V and J lose 2 bases and 3 bases, and a span of 7 bases separates them. The germline V gene encodes CDR1 MDHEN and CDR2 SYDVKM. From the cysteine through the phenylalanine, the CDR3 covers 13 amino acids. The read is trimmed to its CDR3 DNA, 39 bases read in frame from base 1. Receptor libraries were prepared by the immunoSEQ multiplex PCR assay. For the multiplex PCR, a mixture combining 60 forward primers for TCR Vbeta segments and 13 reverse primers for TCR Jbeta segments was used. The CDR3 region of rearranged TCR beta genes was amplified from genomic DNA by a multiplex PCR assay. On the Illumina HiSeq System, the amplified TCR beta libraries were sequenced as 87-base-pair reads. The authors' analysis ran thus. A later analysis counted approximately 74 million unique TCR beta chains across the approximately 700 repertoires, and 9 million to 14 million of these chains were shared by at least two donors. To remove PCR and sequencing errors, raw reads were error-corrected and collapsed into unique sequences using a nearest-neighbor algorithm that merged closely related sequences. V, D and J gene segments were assigned by aligning CDR3 sequences to IMGT reference sequences. For a sequence to be retained, at least a six-nucleotide match to both a V gene segment and a J gene segment was required. Rearrangements were classified as productive when the CDR3 lacked stop codons and remained in frame with V and J, and all other rearrangements were classified as non-productive. Following IMGT convention, CDR3 was defined as the stretch from the second conserved V-encoded cysteine up to the conserved J-encoded phenylalanine. Sequences without an unambiguous match to a single V gene segment were excluded from the earlier analysis of approximately 560 of the donors. In an earlier analysis of 587 of the donors, V segments were called functional above 56.7% productive rearrangements and were called segregating when the between-donor standard deviation exceeded 5%. A statistical classification framework was built to diagnose cytomegalovirus status from the catalog of TCR beta chain sequences. A later analysis assigned V and J genes by comparing TCR nucleotide sequences with IMGT/GENE-DB human TR gene sequences. A later analysis assigned CDR3 sequences and most-parsimonious VDJ recombination scenarios with the TCRdist pipeline. In a later analysis, each TCR beta chain was defined by its CDR3 amino acid sequence together with its V-gene family, and reads without a unique V-gene family were excluded. In a later analysis, a few hundred highly shared, low-generation-probability nucleotide sequences were removed to address suspected cross-contamination and a sequencing artifact. For each public chain, a later analysis derived a clonal expansion index from normalized ranks of inferred template counts within each repertoire. In a later analysis, generation probabilities were computed using a VDJ recombination model fitted to out-of-frame rearrangements, and the results were checked against IGoR. A later analysis scored TCR-TCR, TCR-HLA and TCR-CMV co-occurrence with hypergeometric tests, applying a repertoire-size bias correction to TCR pairs. In a later analysis, false discovery rates were estimated by permuting HLA or CMV assignments 20 times. In a later analysis, co-occurring TCRs were grouped with DBSCAN, and TCRdist sequence similarity was added when clustering was performed within HLA-allele-positive subsets. For co-occurrence clustering, repertoires with fewer than 30,000 or more than 120,000 public chains were excluded, along with roughly 5 repertoires with anomalous nucleotide sharing. The table comes from immuneACCESS by way of TCRdb, which keeps in-frame sequences with V and J called. Part of the clones is missing from these tables; in studies checked, under half for an unresolved V gene and the rest for unknown reasons. Clone size and the V and J calls come from that table; the DNA yielded D and trimming. For this sample there are some 100,000 clones; about four fifths appear just once. The ten top clones hold approximately 2.1% of the sample.

The cohort was made up of under 800 healthy bone marrow donors. At the time of sampling, every cohort member was nominally healthy, though immune exposures that went unrecorded were likely present. The donor was CMV seronegative and belonged to the group of around 400 seronegative cohort members. A peripheral blood sample was collected from each donor, and TCR beta sequencing was performed on peripheral blood mononuclear cells. Genomic DNA extraction from the blood cell samples was performed with the Qiagen DNeasy Blood Extraction Kit. The sequenced material came from PBMCs. The receptor comes from a man aged 18-30 years in good health and CMV-seronegative. Here the chain combines TRBV28 and TRBJ1-2; confidence is insufficient to name the D gene. The nucleotides are TGTGCCAGCAGTTTAAGAACGGACTATGGCTACACCTTC. Its translation reads: CASSLRTDYGYTF.